The 15 T cell receptor beta chains given below trace back to one sample, sequenced in a study of blood T cell repertoires in COVID-19. Clones were sequenced by immunoSEQ multiplex PCR, and TCRdb holds only the in-frame ones, with some missing. This sample has around 40,000 clones, with about nine tenths found just once. Material for sequencing was peripheral blood. Every receptor here comes from a human donor in a cohort sampled during active COVID-19.

V is TRBV6-5 and J is TRBJ2-7; D gene ambiguous. Germline CDR1 is MNHEY and CDR2 is SVGAGI. Trimming pared 8 bases from V and 2 bases from J, leaving 7 bases between. There are 11 residues in the CDR3. The CDR3 here is CASGPPYEQYF. CDR3 DNA sequence: TGTGCCAGCGGGCCACCCTACGAGCAGTACTTC.

V usage is TRBV27 and J usage is TRBJ1-3, with D tentatively TRBD1 (6 bases). V was cut by 5 bases and J by 0 bases, with 8 bases left in between. CDR3 length: 14 residues. The V gene's germline CDR1 is MNHEY and CDR2 SMNVEV (reference sequence). CDR3 in DNA: TGTGCCAGCAGTAGGGGGAACTCTGGAAACACCATATATTTT. This translates into CASSRGNSGNTIYF.

The chain is built from TRBV29-1 and TRBJ1-5, with 7 bases that match TRBD1. Trimming removed 7 bases from V and 7 bases from J; junction bases left unmatched: 7. This CDR3 comprises 12 residues. Per the germline V gene, CDR1 is SQVTM and CDR2 is ANQGSEA. CDR3 coding DNA: TGCAGCGCAGCGACAGGGCAACAGCCCCAGCATTTT. It encodes CSAATGQQPQHF. Drawing the rest from reference TRBV29-1 and TRBJ1-5, the complete variable domain is SAVISQKPSRDICQRGTSLTIQCQVDSQVTMMFWYRQQPGQSLTLIATANQGSEATYESGFVIDKFPISRPNLTFSTLTVSNMSPEDSSIYLCSAATGQQPQHFGDGTRLSIL.

V usage is TRBV12-3 or TRBV12-4 and J usage is TRBJ2-7, with D perhaps matching TRBD2 (5 bases). V was clipped by 8 bases and J by 0 bases, with 11 bases between them. The CDR3 totals 13 residues. The CDR3 spells CASGPTSSYEQYF. In DNA form, the CDR3 reads TGTGCCAGCGGGCCTACTAGCTCCTACGAGCAGTACTTC.

V usage is TRBV15 and J usage is TRBJ1-5, with 11 bases identical to TRBD1. Germline trimming cut 5 bases from V and 7 bases from J; bases unmatched to any gene: 7. CDR3 length: 15 amino acids. The V gene's germline CDR1 is LNHNV and CDR2 YYDKDF (reference sequence). The CDR3 DNA follows: TGTGCCACCAGCCGTACGGGGACAGGGGGGCAGCCCCAGCATTTT. It yields the protein CATSRTGTGGQPQHF.

The chain employs TRBV30 and TRBJ2-7; 9 nucleotides align to TRBD1. The V gene end was trimmed by 4 bases and the J gene end by 4 bases; junction bases not matched to a gene: 11. CDR1 is GTSNPN, CDR2 SVGIG, per germline (reference sequence). This CDR3 is 15 amino acids long. CDR3 DNA sequence: TGTGCCTGGAAAGACAGGGGGGGACCTAAATACGAGCAGTACTTC. Encoded protein: CAWKDRGGPKYEQYF.

The chain links TRBV4-2 to TRBJ1-2; D call uncertain. Trimming took 0 bases from V and 6 from J, leaving 8 bases between them. The CDR3 is made up of 13 amino acids. Germline CDR1 reads LGHNA; CDR2 reads YNFKEQ. The CDR3 protein is CASSQETANGYTF. In DNA form, the CDR3 reads TGTGCCAGCAGCCAAGAAACTGCAAATGGCTACACCTTC.

The chain uses TRBV29-1 and TRBJ2-7; D unclear. V gave up 5 bases and J gave up 2 bases, with 13 bases separating them. Per the germline V gene, CDR1 is SQVTM and CDR2 is ANQGSEA. The CDR3 sequence is 13 residues long. The CDR3 DNA sequence: TGCAGCGTTCGGTCAGCGCAAACCTACGAGCAGTACTTC. As protein: CSVRSAQTYEQYF.

This sequence joins TRBV4-2 and TRBJ1-2; D possibly corresponds to TRBD1 (6 bases). This CDR3 contains 15 residues. Germline V lookup: CDR1 LGHNA, CDR2 YNFKEQ. V was pared by 4 bases and J by 7 bases, with 19 bases between. This CDR3 reads CASSRLDSAGGGYTF. CDR3 coding DNA: TGTGCCAGCAGCCGTCTGGACAGCGCGGGGGGTGGCTACACCTTC.

This chain joins TRBV21-1 and TRBJ1-1; the tabulated D call, TRBD1, remains unverified against the DNA. TRBV21-1 is termed a pseudogene. The CDR3 has 15 residues. This CDR3 is CASSRDSTVNTEAFF. As DNA, the CDR3 is TGTGCCAGCAGCAGGGACAGTACTGTGAACACTGAAGCTTTCTTT.

To note about this clone: Its ends do not fully match the called genes, so a read error is possible. This chain joins TRBV6-1 and TRBJ1-1, with D unresolved. The germline gives CDR1 MNHNS, CDR2 SASEGT. The CDR3 runs to 15 residues. The CDR3 nucleotides are TGTGCCAGCAATGAAGCCCAGACAAAGAACACTGAAGCTTTCTTT. Translation: CASNEAQTKNTEAFF.

V is TRBV19 and J is TRBJ1-1; tentative D call: TRBD1 (5 bases). V was clipped by 7 bases and J by 9 bases, with 15 bases between them. Germline values: CDR1 LNHDA, CDR2 SQIVND (reference sequence). This CDR3 spans 12 amino acids. CDR3 in DNA: TGTGCCAGTATCACGGACACTAACAAAGCTTTCTTT. It yields the protein CASITDTNKAFF. Drawing the rest from reference TRBV19 and TRBJ1-1, the complete variable domain is DGGITQSPKYLFRKEGQNVTLSCEQNLNHDAMYWYRQDPGQGLRLIYYSQIVNDFQKGDIAEGYSVSREKKESFPLTVTSAQKNPTAFYLCASITDTNKAFFGQGTRLTVV.

The CDR3 nucleotides read TGCGCCAGCAGCCAAGAACACACCATCACAGATACGCAGTATTTT. Encoded protein: CASSQEHTITDTQYF. V gene TRBV4-1 combines with J gene TRBJ2-3; D not resolved. Germline V gives CDR1 MGHRA, CDR2 YSYEKL. There are 15 residues in the CDR3. Trimming removed 0 bases at V and 2 bases at J, with 9 bases between.

CDR3 amino acids: CASSPLGQGRTDTQYF. CDR3 in DNA: TGTGCCAGCAGCCCTTTAGGACAGGGGCGCACAGATACGCAGTATTTT. This chain joins TRBV9 and TRBJ2-3; 9 bases are shared with TRBD1. The trim removed 4 bases at V and 1 base at J, leaving 7 bases unmatched. The CDR3 is 16 residues long. Germline V gene data show CDR1 as SGDLS and CDR2 as YYNGEE.

The rearrangement joins TRBV4-3 to TRBJ1-2, with D uncertain. The CDR3 length is 14 residues. Germline CDR1 reads LGHNA; CDR2 reads YSLEER. V dropped 0 bases and J dropped 8 bases, with 13 bases sitting between them. In DNA, the CDR3 is TGCGCCAGCAGCCAAGATAGGCGGGCGAGGGGCTACACCTTC. Translated: CASSQDRRARGYTF.